These 18 T cell receptor beta chains originate from one sample sequenced in a study of a mutant IDH1 vaccine in newly diagnosed glioma. This sample's time point: week 47, end of study. A single vaccine dose contained 300 ug of mutant IDH1 20-mer peptide, and topical imiquimod was used with it. Measured with immunoSEQ multiplex PCR; TCRdb has only the in-frame clones, and not every one. The table includes 25,000 or so clones, 80% to 85% detected once. Their cognate antigens are unknown. Sample: PBMCs, taken from a glioma patient whose treatment included an IDH1 peptide vaccine. The source is a man aged 40-49 years with glioma.

The gene calls are TRBV4-1 and TRBJ2-2; D is possibly TRBD1 or TRBD2 (5 bases each). V was trimmed by 4 bases and J by 6 bases, leaving 9 bases between them. The CDR3 has 13 residues. Germline CDR1 is MGHRA and CDR2 is YSYEKL. In DNA form, the CDR3 reads TGCGCCAGCAGCCGATTGGGGGCCGGGGAGCTGTTTTTT. Residues: CASSRLGAGELFF.

V is TRBV14 and J is TRBJ1-3, with TRBD1 as a possible D gene (5 bases). Germline loops: CDR1 SGHDN, CDR2 FVKESK. Trimming left V 3 bases short and J 0 bases short, with 18 bases between. The CDR3 loop spans 18 amino acids. CDR3: CASSQFWLGASSGNTIYF. CDR3 nucleotides: TGTGCCAGCAGCCAGTTTTGGCTAGGGGCCAGCTCTGGAAACACCATATATTTT.

This chain links TRBV6-6 with TRBJ2-1, with D possibly TRBD1 on 5 matching bases. Germline lookup yields CDR1 MNHNY and CDR2 SVGAGI (reference sequence). This CDR3 has 13 residues. Between the trimmed V and J ends, which lost 0 bases and 8 bases, there was a span of 8 bases. CDR3 sequence (DNA): TGTGCCAGCAGTTACTCGGGGCTGGATGAGCAGTTCTTC. It encodes CASSYSGLDEQFF.

The chain joins TRBV27 to TRBJ1-3; the match to TRBD1 covers 8 bases. This CDR3 is 17 amino acids long. V lost 6 bases, J lost 0 bases, and 10 bases stayed unmatched. CDR1 is MNHEY, CDR2 SMNVEV, per germline (reference sequence). The CDR3 sequence is CASSLRTGTHSGNTIYF. In DNA, the CDR3 is TGTGCCAGCAGCTTACGGACAGGGACCCACTCTGGAAACACCATATATTTT.

J is TRBJ1-2 and V is TRBV6-1; D is possibly TRBD1 (6 bases). CDR1 MNHNS and CDR2 SASEGT come from the germline V gene. The CDR3 length is 15 residues. Trimming left V 6 bases short and J 0 bases short, with 14 bases between. Here the CDR3 DNA reads TGTGCCAGCAGGGATGACAGGTTTCCTAACTATGGCTACACCTTC. This sequence encodes CASRDDRFPNYGYTF.

This rearrangement joins TRBV28 to TRBJ1-2, with 8 bases that match TRBD1. The V gene's germline CDR1 is MDHEN and CDR2 SYDVKM. This CDR3 region has 16 residues. With V trimmed by 6 bases and J by 2 bases, 11 bases remained unmatched. In DNA form, the CDR3 reads TGTGCCAGCAGCTCTATTGGACAGGGACGGAACTATGGCTACACCTTC. Amino acid sequence: CASSSIGQGRNYGYTF.

The chain uses TRBV15 and TRBJ2-7, with TRBD1 identical over 7 bases. V lost 2 bases to trimming and J lost 2 bases; unmatched junction nucleotides: 3. The CDR3 contains 14 residues. Germline assignment: CDR1 LNHNV and CDR2 YYDKDF (reference sequence). DNA for the CDR3: TGTGCCACCAGCAGAACAGGGGAAACCTACGAGCAGTACTTC. It encodes CATSRTGETYEQYF.

This sequence joins TRBV18 and TRBJ1-1, with 10 bases identical to TRBD1. Germline V gene data show CDR1 as KGHSH and CDR2 as LQKENI. The CDR3 covers 16 residues. J lost 6 bases, V lost 5 bases, and 12 bases had no gene match. This CDR3 is CASSKTGTGVFAEAFF. CDR3 DNA sequence: TGTGCCAGCTCAAAAACCGGGACAGGGGTATTTGCTGAAGCTTTCTTT. The variable domain in full, with the rest retrieved from reference TRBV18 and TRBJ1-1, is NAGVMQNPRHLVRRRGQEARLRCSPMKGHSHVYWYRQLPEEGLKFMVYLQKENIIDESGMPKERFSAEFPKEGPSILRIQQVVRGDSAAYFCASSKTGTGVFAEAFFGQGTRLTVV.

The chain joins TRBV29-1 to TRBJ2-5; 11 bases agree with TRBD2. The CDR3 sequence is 14 residues long. Trimming removed 7 bases from V and 11 bases from J; junction bases left unmatched: 15. Germline V gene sequence: CDR1 SQVTM, CDR2 ANQGSEA. For the CDR3, the DNA is TGCAGCGCCCGGGCAACTAGCGGGGGCTGGGAGCAGTACTTC. Its translation is CSARATSGGWEQYF. Drawing the rest from reference TRBV29-1 and TRBJ2-5, the complete variable domain is SAVISQKPSRDICQRGTSLTIQCQVDSQVTMMFWYRQQPGQSLTLIATANQGSEATYESGFVIDKFPISRPNLTFSTLTVSNMSPEDSSIYLCSARATSGGWEQYFGPGTRLLVL.

The chain combines TRBV7-2 with TRBJ2-1; 10 bases agree with TRBD2. CDR3 length equals 13 residues. Germline loops: CDR1 SGHTA, CDR2 FQGNSA. The V and J ends lost 8 bases and 9 bases, in that order; junction bases with no gene match: 7. In DNA, the CDR3 is TGTGCCAGCTCAAGCGGGAGGGCCGGTGAGCAGTTCTTC. Translated: CASSSGRAGEQFF.

This rearrangement joins TRBV11-1 to TRBJ2-1, with D unclear. Germline CDR1 reads SGHAT; CDR2 reads FQDESV (reference sequence). Trimming took 4 bases from V and 4 from J, leaving 8 bases between them. The CDR3 length is 13 residues. CDR3 coding DNA: TGTGCCAGCAGCTCGGGCCTTTACAATGAGCAGTTCTTC. It is translated as CASSSGLYNEQFF.

There are a few counts of this clone. The chain joins TRBV5-1 to TRBJ1-1; unclear D gene. Germline V gene data show CDR1 as SGHRS and CDR2 as YFSETQ. The CDR3 is made up of 13 amino acids. Trimming left V 4 bases short and J 0 bases short, with 7 bases between. For the CDR3, the DNA is TGCGCCAGCAGCGGCAGTTTGAACACTGAAGCTTTCTTT. Translating gives CASSGSLNTEAFF.

This chain links TRBV19 with TRBJ2-7; TRBD2 matches at 7 bases. V was clipped by 8 bases and J by 2 bases; unmatched bases: 12. CDR1 and CDR2 (germline): LNHDA, SQIVND (reference sequence). This CDR3 comprises 15 residues. CDR3 coding DNA: TGTGCCAGTGGTTCTGGCGGGAGCCGAACCTACGAGCAGTACTTC. It yields the protein CASGSGGSRTYEQYF. Drawing the rest from reference TRBV19 and TRBJ2-7, the complete variable domain is DGGITQSPKYLFRKEGQNVTLSCEQNLNHDAMYWYRQDPGQGLRLIYYSQIVNDFQKGDIAEGYSVSREKKESFPLTVTSAQKNPTAFYLCASGSGGSRTYEQYFGPGTRLTVT.

The CDR3, as DNA: TGTGCCAGCAGTGAAATTTACGGGGTCCAAGAGACCCAGTACTTC. Translation: CASSEIYGVQETQYF. The chain employs TRBV25-1 and TRBJ2-5; D is possibly TRBD2 (5 bases). The length of the CDR3 is 15 residues. CDR1 is MGHDK, CDR2 SYGVNS, per germline. V lost 2 bases and J 1 base, leaving 11 bases between the germline ends. Complete variable domain (other parts from reference TRBV25-1 and TRBJ2-5): EADIYQTPRYLVIGTGKKITLECSQTMGHDKMYWYQQDPGMELHLIHYSYGVNSTEKGDLSSESTVSRIRTEHFPLTLESARPSHTSQYLCASSEIYGVQETQYFGPGTRLLVL.

This rearrangement joins TRBV5-1 to TRBJ1-1; 7 positions agree with TRBD1. The CDR3 consists of 14 residues. Losses at the gene ends were 2 bases for V and 5 bases for J; bases not matched to a gene: 6. Germline CDR1 and CDR2: SGHRS and YFSETQ. The CDR3 DNA reads TGCGCCAGCAGCTTAACAGGGGTGGTGACTGAAGCTTTCTTT. Residues: CASSLTGVVTEAFF.

The chain recombines TRBV7-8 with TRBJ2-7; D remains unclear. Trimming took off 5 bases at V and 0 bases at J, with 14 bases between the two ends. This CDR3 comprises 15 residues. Germline CDR1 SGHVS, CDR2 FQNEAQ. The CDR3 reads CASSPRQISSYEQYF. Here the CDR3 DNA reads TGTGCCAGCAGCCCCCGCCAAATCAGCTCCTACGAGCAGTACTTC.

This clone occurred once. The gene calls are TRBV28 and TRBJ1-5, with D hard to call. The ends were cut back, 7 bases at V and 8 bases at J, with 21 bases in the middle. In germline, CDR1 is MDHEN, CDR2 SYDVKM. The CDR3 covers 15 residues. The CDR3 sequence is CASIPQKGIMEPQHF. CDR3 DNA sequence: TGTGCCAGCATCCCTCAAAAGGGCATAATGGAGCCCCAGCATTTT.

This chain connects TRBV4-3 to TRBJ2-7; 8 nucleotides agree with TRBD2. CDR3 length equals 16 residues. Trimming at V came to 0 bases and at J to 6 bases, leaving 10 bases not matched to a gene. Germline CDR1 and CDR2: LGHNA and YSLEER. Here the CDR3 reads CASSQDLGALAGEQYF. The DNA for the CDR3 is TGCGCCAGCAGCCAAGATCTGGGAGCTCTAGCGGGCGAGCAGTACTTC.